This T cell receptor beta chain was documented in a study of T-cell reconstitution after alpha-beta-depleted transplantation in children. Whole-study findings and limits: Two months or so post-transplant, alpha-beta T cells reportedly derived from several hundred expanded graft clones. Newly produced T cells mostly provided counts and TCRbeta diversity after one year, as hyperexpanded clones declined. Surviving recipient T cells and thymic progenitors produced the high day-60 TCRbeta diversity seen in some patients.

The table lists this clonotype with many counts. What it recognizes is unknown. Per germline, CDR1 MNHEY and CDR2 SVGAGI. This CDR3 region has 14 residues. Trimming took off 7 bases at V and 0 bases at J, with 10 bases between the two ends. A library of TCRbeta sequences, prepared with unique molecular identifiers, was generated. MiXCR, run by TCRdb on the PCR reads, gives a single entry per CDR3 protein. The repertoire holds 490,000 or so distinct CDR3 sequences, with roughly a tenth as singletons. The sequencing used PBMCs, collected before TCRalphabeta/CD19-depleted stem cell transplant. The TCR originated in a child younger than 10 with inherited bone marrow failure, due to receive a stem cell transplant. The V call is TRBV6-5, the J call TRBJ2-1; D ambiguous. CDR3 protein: CASITRPSYNEQFF. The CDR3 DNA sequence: TGTGCCAGCATTACACGGCCCTCCTACAATGAGCAGTTCTTC.